The 12 T cell receptor beta chains reported below all come from one sample, sequenced in a study of blood T cell repertoires in COVID-19. Clones were sequenced by immunoSEQ multiplex PCR, and TCRdb holds only the in-frame ones, with some missing. The table has 150,000 to 200,000 clones, roughly 80% seen once. Sequencing used PBMCs or T cells enriched from blood (not recorded which). The receptors were gathered from a middle-aged woman with acute COVID-19.

The chain combines TRBV3-1 (or the pseudogene TRBV3-2) with TRBJ2-1, with 12 bases identical to TRBD2. Germline V gene sequence: CDR1 LGHDT, CDR2 YNNKEL (reference sequence). J gave up 2 bases and V 0 bases, and 11 bases lay outside the gene matches. The CDR3 contains 20 residues. This chain's CDR3 is CASSQEYGTSGSNAYNEQFF. The CDR3 nucleotides are TGTGCCAGCAGCCAAGAATATGGGACTAGCGGGTCCAATGCCTACAATGAGCAGTTCTTC.

The gene calls are TRBV12-5 and TRBJ1-1; TRBD1 matches 9 bases. The CDR3 totals 18 residues. With 0 bases clipped from V and 10 bases from J, the junction kept 18 bases outside the gene matches. Germline-derived CDR1 and CDR2 are LGHNT and FRNRAP. The CDR3 nucleotides read TGTGCTAGTGGTTTGGTAGGTATATTTGGGGACAGGGACTTCAGAGCTTTCTTT. This translates into CASGLVGIFGDRDFRAFF.

This clone has just a few counts. The chain joins TRBV10-3 to TRBJ2-2, with D possibly matching TRBD1 (6 bases). There are 14 residues in the CDR3. The V and J ends lost 7 bases and 1 base respectively, with 10 bases between them. Germline V gives CDR1 ENHRY, CDR2 SYGVKD. CDR3 amino acids: CAITGTLNTGELFF. DNA of the CDR3: TGTGCCATCACCGGGACATTGAACACCGGGGAGCTGTTTTTT.

On this clone: Additional DNA sequences in this sample encode the identical CDR3. This chain joins TRBV18 and TRBJ2-1; TRBD2 agrees at 10 bases. CDR1 and CDR2 from the germline V gene are KGHSH and LQKENI. J was trimmed by 3 bases and V by 3 bases; bases with no gene match: 2. The CDR3 is made up of 15 amino acids. In DNA form, the CDR3 reads TGTGCCAGCTCACCTCGGACTAGCGGCTACAATGAGCAGTTCTTC. Translated: CASSPRTSGYNEQFF.

CDR3: CASSVDLQMNTEAFF. The CDR3, as DNA: TGTGCCAGCAGCGTAGACCTGCAGATGAACACTGAAGCTTTCTTT. The chain is built from TRBV9 and TRBJ1-1; no clear D gene. CDR3 length: 15 amino acids. Trimming took 0 bases from V and 0 from J, leaving 9 bases between them. In germline, CDR1 is SGDLS, CDR2 YYNGEE.

This chain links TRBV6-4 with TRBJ2-2; TRBD1 aligns across 9 bases. Germline V CDR1 and CDR2: MRHNA, SNTAGT. The V gene end was trimmed by 3 bases and the J gene end by 3 bases; junction bases not matched to a gene: 2. This CDR3 is built from 15 residues. In nucleotides, the CDR3 is TGTGCCAGCAGTGAGAGGACAGGGGACACCGGGGAGCTGTTTTTT. This codes for CASSERTGDTGELFF.

This clone was seen just once. The chain is built from TRBV9 and TRBJ2-5; D possibly corresponds to TRBD2 (6 bases). CDR1 is SGDLS, CDR2 YYNGEE, per germline. The CDR3 runs 14 residues. Trimming took off 1 base at V and 5 bases at J, with 12 bases between the two ends. The CDR3, as DNA: TGTGCCAGCAGCGTAAGCTCCGCGGGGGAGACCCAGTACTTC. Translation: CASSVSSAGETQYF.

CDR3 nucleotide sequence: TGTGCCAGCAGCCGGGACTATACCTACGAGCAGTACTTC. Its translation: CASSRDYTYEQYF. This chain links TRBV14 with TRBJ2-7; TRBD2 agrees at 7 bases. Per germline, CDR1 SGHDN and CDR2 FVKESK. CDR3 size: 13 residues. Trimming took 4 bases from V and 2 from J; bases not matched to a gene: 2.

The V call is TRBV5-1, the J call TRBJ2-5, with 9 bases aligning to TRBD2. This CDR3 spans 17 amino acids. V shed 2 bases, J shed 3 bases, and the junction held 11 bases outside the gene matches. Germline V gives CDR1 SGHRS, CDR2 YFSETQ. Here the CDR3 DNA reads TGCGCCAGCAGCTTTGAGGGGACTAGCCGGGGGAAAGAGACCCAGTACTTC. Translated: CASSFEGTSRGKETQYF.

The chain links TRBV5-4 to TRBJ2-1, with D tentatively TRBD2 (7 bases). This CDR3 is 14 amino acids long. V gave up 4 bases and J gave up 8 bases, with 16 bases separating them. Germline V gene lookup returns CDR1 SGHNT and CDR2 YYREEE (reference sequence). CDR3: CASSRGGTIDEQFF. The CDR3 nucleotides are TGTGCCAGCAGCCGCGGGGGCACAATAGATGAGCAGTTCTTC.

As to this clone: A read error may be the cause here, since a much bigger clone is one base away. The chain employs TRBV5-6 and TRBJ1-3; maybe TRBD1 (6 bases). Germline-derived CDR1 and CDR2 are SGHDT and YYEEEE. The CDR3 totals 14 residues. V dropped 4 bases and J dropped 2 bases, with 10 bases sitting between them. Here the CDR3 reads CASSPGTPGNTIYF. The CDR3 nucleotides read TGTGCCAGCAGCCCCGGGACACCTGGAAACACCATATATTTT.

The rearrangement joins TRBV5-6 to TRBJ1-2; 7 bases map to TRBD1. After removal of 4 bases from V and 8 bases from J, the junction contained 8 bases not matched to a gene. Germline V gene data show CDR1 as SGHDT and CDR2 as YYEEEE. CDR3 length equals 13 residues. CDR3 in amino acids: CASSNDRARGYTF. CDR3 sequence (DNA): TGTGCCAGCAGCAACGACAGGGCTCGAGGCTACACCTTC. Full variable domain (rest looked up from reference TRBV5-6 and TRBJ1-2): DAGVTQSPTHLIKTRGQQVTLRCSPKSGHDTVSWYQQALGQGPQFIFQYYEEEERQRGNFPDRFSGHQFPNYSSELNVNALLLGDSALYLCASSNDRARGYTFGSGTRLTVV.